This T cell receptor (beta chain) was documented in a study of identical twins. Whole-study findings and limits: Fewer insertions characterized abundant cord blood beta clonotypes, whereas memory repertoires showed none. For out-of-frame beta sequences, excess twin sharing was weaker.

TCRdb processed the 5' RACE reads anew with MiXCR; each CDR3 protein has one entry. The sample carries some 600,000 distinct CDR3 sequences, roughly 7.1% recorded once. Healthy Caucasians supplied all donations. With regard to this clonotype: The antigen remains unidentified.

These data also featured in a second study, about yellow fever vaccine responses in identical twins.

This TCR derives from a woman between 18 and 29 years old in good health. Sequenced: PBMCs.

The CDR3 here is CASSPKTSGENEQFF. The DNA for the CDR3 is TGCGCCAGCAGCCCAAAGACTAGCGGGGAGAATGAGCAGTTCTTC. The rearrangement uses TRBV5-1 and TRBJ2-1; 11 bases align to TRBD2. CDR1 and CDR2 from the germline V gene are SGHRS and YFSETQ. V trimming: 4 bases; J trimming: 7 bases; junction bases outside the gene matches: 7. The CDR3 length is 15 residues.